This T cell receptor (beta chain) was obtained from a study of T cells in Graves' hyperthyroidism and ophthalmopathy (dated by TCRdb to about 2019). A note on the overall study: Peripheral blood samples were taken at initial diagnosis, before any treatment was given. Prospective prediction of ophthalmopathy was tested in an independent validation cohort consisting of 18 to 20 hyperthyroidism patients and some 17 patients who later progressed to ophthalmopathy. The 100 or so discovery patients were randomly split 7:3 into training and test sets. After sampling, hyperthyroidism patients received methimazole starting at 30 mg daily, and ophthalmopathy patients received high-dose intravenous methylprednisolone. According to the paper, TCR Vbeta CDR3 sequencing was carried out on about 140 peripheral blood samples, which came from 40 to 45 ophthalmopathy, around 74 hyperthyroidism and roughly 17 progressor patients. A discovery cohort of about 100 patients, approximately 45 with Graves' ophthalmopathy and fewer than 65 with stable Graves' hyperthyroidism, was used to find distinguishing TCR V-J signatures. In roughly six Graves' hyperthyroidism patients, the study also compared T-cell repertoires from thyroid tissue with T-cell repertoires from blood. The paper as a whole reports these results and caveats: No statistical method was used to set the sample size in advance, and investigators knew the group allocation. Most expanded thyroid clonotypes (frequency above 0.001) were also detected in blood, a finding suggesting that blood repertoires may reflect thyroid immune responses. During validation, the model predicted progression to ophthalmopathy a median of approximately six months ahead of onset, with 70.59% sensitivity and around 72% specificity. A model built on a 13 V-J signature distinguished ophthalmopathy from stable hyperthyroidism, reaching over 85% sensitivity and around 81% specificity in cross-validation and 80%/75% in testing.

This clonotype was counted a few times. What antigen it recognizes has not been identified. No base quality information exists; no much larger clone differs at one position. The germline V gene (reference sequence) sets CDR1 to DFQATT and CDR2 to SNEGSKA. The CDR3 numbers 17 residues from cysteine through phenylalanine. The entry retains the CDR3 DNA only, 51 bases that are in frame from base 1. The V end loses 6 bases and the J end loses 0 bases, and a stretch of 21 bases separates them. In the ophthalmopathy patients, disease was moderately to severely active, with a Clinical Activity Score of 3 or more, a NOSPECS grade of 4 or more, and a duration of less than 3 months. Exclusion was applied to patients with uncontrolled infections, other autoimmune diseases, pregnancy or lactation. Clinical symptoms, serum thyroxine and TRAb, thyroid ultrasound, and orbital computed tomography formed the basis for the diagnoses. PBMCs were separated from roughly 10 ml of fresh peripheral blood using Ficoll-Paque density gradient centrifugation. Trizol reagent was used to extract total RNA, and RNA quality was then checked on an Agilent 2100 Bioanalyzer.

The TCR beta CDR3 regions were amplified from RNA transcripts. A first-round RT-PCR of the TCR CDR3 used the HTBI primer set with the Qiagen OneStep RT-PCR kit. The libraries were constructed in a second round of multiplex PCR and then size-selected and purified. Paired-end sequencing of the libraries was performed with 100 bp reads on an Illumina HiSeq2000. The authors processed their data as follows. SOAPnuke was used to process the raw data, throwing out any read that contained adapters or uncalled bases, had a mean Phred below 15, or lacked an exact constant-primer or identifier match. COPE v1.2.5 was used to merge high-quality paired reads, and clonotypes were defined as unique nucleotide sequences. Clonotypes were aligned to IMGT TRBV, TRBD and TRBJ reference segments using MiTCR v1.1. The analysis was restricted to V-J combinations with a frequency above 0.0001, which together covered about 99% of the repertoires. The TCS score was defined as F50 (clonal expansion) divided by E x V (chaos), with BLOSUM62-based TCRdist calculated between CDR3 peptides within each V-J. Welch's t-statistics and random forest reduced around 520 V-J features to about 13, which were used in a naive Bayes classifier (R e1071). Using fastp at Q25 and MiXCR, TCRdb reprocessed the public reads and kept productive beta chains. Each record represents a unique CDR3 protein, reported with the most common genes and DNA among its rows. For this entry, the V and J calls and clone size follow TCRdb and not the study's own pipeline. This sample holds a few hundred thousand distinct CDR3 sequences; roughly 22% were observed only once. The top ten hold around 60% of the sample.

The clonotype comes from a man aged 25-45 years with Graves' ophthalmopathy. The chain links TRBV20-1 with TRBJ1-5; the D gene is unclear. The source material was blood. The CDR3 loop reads CSARLGSGSYSNQPQHF. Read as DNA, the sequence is TGCAGTGCGCGACTGGGTTCCGGTTCCTATAGCAATCAGCCCCAGCATTTT.